The rows below give T cell receptor beta chains drawn from one sample of a study of coeliac disease. The data were produced by immunoSEQ multiplex PCR, yet TCRdb's version contains in-frame clones alone and is incomplete. The sample contains over 8,000 clones, 57% of which appear only once. Input material: intraepithelial lymphocytes from the gut. Source of these receptors: a woman in her fifties or sixties with celiac disease. The CDR3 runs from the conserved cysteine through the conserved F or W. D genes are given only for firm matches. For some rows the clone size is stated as once, few or many, or as a class when expanded; others skip it.

V	size	J	D	DNA	CDR3
TRBV9	NA	TRBJ2-1	TRBD2	TGTGCCAGCAGCGCCGGGACTACGCAATCCAATGAGCAGTTCTTC	CASSAGTTQSNEQFF
TRBV5-5	medium-sized	TRBJ1-1	NA	TGTGCCAGCAGCTTGCTAAGGAACACTGAAGCTTTCTTT	CASSLLRNTEAFF
TRBV19	NA	TRBJ1-2	TRBD1	TGTGCCAGTACCGGGACAGGGGCCGGCTACACCTTC	CASTGTGAGYTF
TRBV27	few	TRBJ2-2	TRBD2	TGTGCCAGCAGTTTATCTAGCGGGGGGGGGATCGGGGAGCTGTTTTTT	CASSLSSGGGIGELFF
TRBV6-1	NA	TRBJ2-1	TRBD1	TGTGCCAGCAGTGAAGTGGCAGGGGGCAGATTCAATGAGCAGTTCTTC	CASSEVAGGRFNEQFF
TRBV10-2	NA	TRBJ2-7	TRBD1	TGCGCCGGCAGACAGGGGGTTGCCTACGAGCAGTACTTC	CAGRQGVAYEQYF
TRBV4-3	medium-sized	TRBJ2-1	NA	TGCGCCAGCAGCCAAGATCTGTGGGCGTACAATGAGCAGTTCTTC	CASSQDLWAYNEQFF
TRBV28	NA	TRBJ2-1	TRBD2	TGTGCCAGCAGCCCAGGACTAGCGGGCGGCCTGTTCTTC	CASSPGLAGGLFF
TRBV4-3	medium-sized	TRBJ1-2	NA	TGCGCCAGCAGCCAAGATCGGAGTGGGCCAGGGTGGCGGATAGAGGGCTACACCTTC	CASSQDRSGPGWRIEGYTF
TRBV14	NA	TRBJ2-7	TRBD1	TGTGCCAGCAGCCATGACAGGGGCGCCTCCTACGAGCAGTACTTC	CASSHDRGASYEQYF
TRBV25-1	NA	TRBJ2-5	TRBD1	TGTGCCAGCAGCCAAGCCACAGGGGGTCACCAAGAGACCCAGTACTTC	CASSQATGGHQETQYF
TRBV7-9	medium-sized	TRBJ2-5	NA	TGTGCCAGCAGCCCCCCCGACAGGCGAGAGACCCAGTACTTC	CASSPPDRRETQYF
TRBV6-1	NA	TRBJ2-7	TRBD1	TGTGCCAGCAGTGGTGGGGACAGGACCGCCTACGAGCAGTACTTC	CASSGGDRTAYEQYF
TRBV9	NA	TRBJ2-5	NA	TGTGCCAGCAGCGTAGATATGGAGCAAGAGACCCAGTACTTC	CASSVDMEQETQYF
TRBV29-1	NA	TRBJ1-1	NA	TGCAGCGTTGAAAGGGGGACAAGGGGCACTGAAGCTTTCTTT	CSVERGTRGTEAFF
TRBV18	NA	TRBJ1-1	TRBD1	TGTGCCAGCTCACCACGGACAGGCGGCGTGAACACTGAAGCTTTCTTT	CASSPRTGGVNTEAFF
TRBV5-4	medium-sized	TRBJ2-2	TRBD2	TGTGCCAGCAGCTGGAGCGGGGCCGCACCCGGGGAGCTGTTTTTT	CASSWSGAAPGELFF
TRBV9	NA	TRBJ1-5	NA	TGTGCCAGCAGCTCGGGTGGTGGAGGGGCCAATCAGCCCCAGCATTTT	CASSSGGGGANQPQHF
TRBV28	NA	TRBJ1-5	TRBD1	TGTGCCAGCAGTCTGGACAGGAATCAGCCCCAGCATTTT	CASSLDRNQPQHF
TRBV5-8	few	TRBJ2-7	NA	TGTGCCAGCAGCTTGGTTCAGGCACAATCCTACGAGCAGTACTTC	CASSLVQAQSYEQYF